The rows below give T cell receptor beta chains drawn from one sample of a study of cytomegalovirus exposure and HLA in healthy donors. Sequenced by immunoSEQ multiplex PCR; TCRdb stores in-frame clones only, minus some. The sample has 210,000 or so clones, roughly 85% seen once. The sequencing input was PBMCs. These receptors originate from a girl aged 2 to 9 in good health and CMV-seronegative. Both conserved end residues are part of each CDR3. Fields, in order: clone size, V gene, D gene, J gene, CDR3 protein, CDR3 DNA. D genes are given only for firm matches. Clone size is not always given. Where it is, it says once, few, many or a class for expanded clones.

-,TRBV2,-,TRBJ1-5,CASSDRGDQPQHF,TGTGCCAGCAGTGACAGGGGCGATCAGCCCCAGCATTTT
-,TRBV5-4,-,TRBJ2-7,CASSQRPLAGRGEQYF,TGTGCCAGCAGCCAGAGGCCCCTCGCAGGGCGGGGCGAGCAGTACTTC
-,TRBV7-2,TRBD1,TRBJ2-7,CASSLRSGGPYEQYF,TGTGCCAGCAGCTTAAGGTCAGGGGGCCCCTACGAGCAGTACTTC
once,TRBV11-2,TRBD2,TRBJ2-5,CASNRREEETQYF,TGTGCCAGCAATCGGCGGGAGGAAGAGACCCAGTACTTC
-,TRBV5-4,-,TRBJ1-1,CASSLGQRNTEAFF,TGTGCCAGCAGCTTGGGACAGAGAAACACTGAAGCTTTCTTT
-,TRBV4-1,-,TRBJ2-1,CASSLTRGNEQFF,TGCGCCAGCAGTCTTACTAGGGGGAATGAGCAGTTCTTC
-,TRBV5-1,TRBD2,TRBJ2-2,CASSLRTGLAGYGTGELFF,TGCGCCAGCAGCTTGCGGACGGGACTAGCGGGGTACGGGACCGGGGAGCTGTTTTTT
-,TRBV1,-,TRBJ2-3,CTSSQDSGSGTDTQYF,TGCACCAGCAGCCAGGATAGCGGGAGTGGCACAGATACGCAGTATTTT
once,TRBV5-6,-,TRBJ1-6,CASSLDLQGYSPLHF,TGTGCCAGCAGCTTGGACCTTCAGGGTTATTCACCCCTCCACTTT
-,TRBV5-1,-,TRBJ1-5,CASSFGGHNQPQHF,TGCGCCAGCAGCTTTGGAGGGCATAATCAGCCCCAGCATTTT
-,TRBV2,TRBD1,TRBJ1-1,CASSDSRAGGLIGAFF,TGTGCCAGCAGTGATTCCCGGGCAGGGGGACTGATAGGAGCTTTCTTT
-,TRBV30,-,TRBJ2-1,CAWRAGTYNEQFF,TGTGCCTGGCGGGCGGGAACCTACAATGAGCAGTTCTTC
-,TRBV9,TRBD2,TRBJ2-2,CASSEGLAGAVGELFF,TGTGCCAGCAGCGAGGGACTAGCGGGAGCGGTCGGGGAGCTGTTTTTT
-,TRBV18,TRBD1,TRBJ1-1,CASSRQGGSTEAFF,TGTGCCAGCTCTCGACAGGGAGGAAGCACTGAAGCTTTCTTT
-,TRBV29-1,TRBD1,TRBJ2-7,CSVEFWDRSYEQYF,TGCAGCGTTGAGTTCTGGGACAGGTCCTACGAGCAGTACTTC
-,TRBV5-8,-,TRBJ2-7,CASSLDYALSYEQYF,TGTGCCAGCAGCTTGGACTATGCCCTTTCCTACGAGCAGTACTTC
-,TRBV25-1,TRBD1,TRBJ1-2,CASSELGTAYGYTF,TGTGCCAGCAGTGAATTGGGGACAGCCTATGGCTACACCTTC
-,TRBV7-9,TRBD1,TRBJ2-2,CASSDRQGSYTGELFF,TGTGCCAGCAGCGACCGACAGGGAAGTTACACCGGGGAGCTGTTTTTT
-,TRBV4-1,-,TRBJ1-1,CASRQGTEAFF,TGCGCCAGCAGACAGGGCACTGAAGCTTTCTTT
-,TRBV6-5,TRBD1,TRBJ2-7,CASSPQTGPSYEQYF,TGTGCCAGCAGTCCTCAGACAGGGCCCTCCTACGAGCAGTACTTC
-,TRBV27,-,TRBJ2-7,CASSLRVSGGPTYEQYF,TGTGCCAGCAGTTTAAGGGTGTCGGGGGGCCCCACCTACGAGCAGTACTTC
few,TRBV7-9,TRBD1,TRBJ1-4,CASSLDRAQNEKLFF,TGTGCCAGCAGCTTGGACAGGGCCCAAAATGAAAAACTGTTTTTT
-,TRBV6-4,-,TRBJ1-2,CATSGTNYGYTF,TGTGCCACGTCCGGGACAAACTATGGCTACACCTTC
once,TRBV6-1,-,TRBJ1-5,CASRRQSSNQPQHF,TGTGCCAGCCGACGACAGAGTAGCAATCAGCCCCAGCATTTT
-,TRBV6-5,TRBD1,TRBJ1-5,CASSTTGGSNQPQHF,TGTGCCAGCAGTACTACAGGGGGCTCGAATCAGCCCCAGCATTTT
-,TRBV7-9,-,TRBJ2-7,CASSSRDGSSYEQYF,TGTGCCAGCAGTTCCCGGGACGGGAGCTCCTACGAGCAGTACTTC
few,TRBV9,-,TRBJ1-3,CASSVGSRTVGGNTIYF,TGTGCCAGCAGCGTAGGCTCCCGGACAGTAGGGGGAAACACCATATATTTT
-,TRBV7-3,TRBD2,TRBJ2-2,CASSPLLAGGTGELFF,TGTGCCAGCAGCCCTCTCTTAGCGGGGGGGACCGGGGAGCTGTTTTTT
few,TRBV18,TRBD1,TRBJ2-7,CASSPPGQGYEQYF,TGTGCCAGCTCACCACCGGGACAGGGGTACGAGCAGTACTTC
-,TRBV5-1,-,TRBJ1-1,CASSIGRGEAFF,TGCGCCAGCAGCATTGGCCGAGGGGAAGCTTTCTTT
-,TRBV10-3,-,TRBJ2-3,CAAWGTGDTDTQYF,TGTGCCGCGTGGGGTACGGGGGACACAGATACGCAGTATTTT
-,TRBV11-1,-,TRBJ2-1,CASSSRAPSYNEQFF,TGTGCCAGCAGCAGCAGGGCTCCCTCCTACAATGAGCAGTTCTTC
-,TRBV19,-,TRBJ2-7,CASSIGDRAYEQYF,TGTGCCAGTAGTATAGGTGACCGGGCCTACGAGCAGTACTTC
-,TRBV5-1,-,TRBJ1-1,CASSHQGSGNTEAFF,TGCGCCAGCAGCCACCAGGGGAGCGGGAACACTGAAGCTTTCTTT
-,TRBV29-1,TRBD1,TRBJ1-1,CSYFGDGQGPTEAFF,TGCAGCTACTTCGGCGATGGACAGGGGCCCACTGAAGCTTTCTTT
-,TRBV11-1,TRBD2,TRBJ2-7,CASSSGLAGSYEQYF,TGTGCCAGCAGCTCCGGACTAGCGGGATCCTACGAGCAGTACTTC